This entry lists 20 T cell receptor beta chains sequenced from one sample in a study of T cells in tuberculosis. The data were produced by immunoSEQ multiplex PCR, yet TCRdb's version contains in-frame clones alone and is incomplete. The sample carries tens of thousands of clones, roughly 96% recorded once. The source material was PBMCs. The receptors shown here come from a donor aged 10-29 years with latent tuberculosis or without tuberculosis infection.

This chain links TRBV6-1 with TRBJ2-7; D is unclear. V was cut by 3 bases and J by 3 bases, with 3 bases left in between. The CDR3 is 11 residues long. Germline CDR1 is MNHNS and CDR2 is SASEGT. The CDR3 here is CASSDSYEQYF. The CDR3 nucleotides are TGTGCCAGCAGTGACAGCTACGAGCAGTACTTC.

The chain uses TRBV6-5 and TRBJ1-5, with D perhaps TRBD1 (5 bases). The V gene's germline CDR1 is MNHEY and CDR2 SVGAGI. Trimming left V 5 bases short and J 2 bases short, with 10 bases between. This CDR3 has 14 amino acids. In DNA, the CDR3 is TGTGCCAGCAGTGTGGGGGGAGGCAATCAGCCCCAGCATTTT. This translates into CASSVGGGNQPQHF.

J is TRBJ2-7 and V is TRBV9; the D gene is possibly TRBD1 (6 bases). V was clipped by 1 base and J by 3 bases, with 20 bases between them. The germline gives CDR1 SGDLS, CDR2 YYNGEE. The CDR3 totals 17 residues. The CDR3: CASSVRGDRRSFYEQYF. The CDR3 DNA reads TGTGCCAGCAGCGTAAGGGGAGACAGGCGTTCTTTCTACGAGCAGTACTTC.

The V call is TRBV28, the J call TRBJ2-7; 12 positions agree with TRBD2. V was clipped by 6 bases and J by 3 bases; unmatched bases: 9. Germline V lookup: CDR1 MDHEN, CDR2 SYDVKM. This CDR3 comprises 16 residues. The CDR3 DNA reads TGTGCCAGCAGCCCACCCGAACTAGCGGGAGGCTACGAGCAGTACTTC. It is translated as CASSPPELAGGYEQYF.

V usage is TRBV19 and J usage is TRBJ1-2, with no clear D. Per germline, CDR1 LNHDA and CDR2 SQIVND (reference sequence). This CDR3 comprises 13 residues. V lost 5 bases and J 1 base, leaving 8 bases between the germline ends. The DNA for the CDR3 is TGTGCCAGTAGTTTCCAGGATAACTATGGCTACACCTTC. Translated: CASSFQDNYGYTF.

The gene calls are TRBV30 and TRBJ1-3; TRBD1 agrees at 10 bases. In germline, CDR1 is GTSNPN, CDR2 SVGIG (reference sequence). V lost 4 bases and J lost 2; bases outside the gene matches: 5. The CDR3 is 15 amino acids. DNA for the CDR3: TGTGCCTGGACCCCCGGGACAGGGGCTGGAAACACCATATATTTT. It yields the protein CAWTPGTGAGNTIYF. Full variable domain (rest looked up from reference TRBV30 and TRBJ1-3): SQTIHQWPATLVQPVGSPLSLECTVEGTSNPNLYWYRQAAGRGLQLLFYSVGIGQISSEVPQNLSASRPQDRQFILSSKKLLLSDSGFYLCAWTPGTGAGNTIYFGEGSWLTVV.

The V and J genes are TRBV2 and TRBJ2-3; D unresolved. V was pared by 10 bases and J by 4 bases, with 15 bases between. The CDR3 totals 13 residues. Germline V lookup: CDR1 SNHLY, CDR2 FYNNEI. In DNA, the CDR3 is TGTGCCACCTCAACTGAAATGGCAGATACGCAGTATTTT. This sequence encodes CATSTEMADTQYF.

The rearrangement uses TRBV29-1 and TRBJ2-7; 7 bases match TRBD1. Germline V gives CDR1 SQVTM, CDR2 ANQGSEA. J gave up 1 base and V 5 bases, and 8 bases lay outside the gene matches. This CDR3 spans 14 amino acids. The CDR3 region is CSVQRGPFSYEQYF. CDR3 coding DNA: TGCAGCGTTCAAAGGGGGCCCTTTTCCTACGAGCAGTACTTC.

V gene TRBV6-5 combines with J gene TRBJ1-2, with D possibly TRBD1 on 6 matching bases. The CDR3 has 15 amino acids. Germline loops: CDR1 MNHEY, CDR2 SVGAGI. Trimming left V 6 bases short and J 5 bases short, with 19 bases between. CDR3 in DNA: TGTGCCAGCAGGGACAGCCTAAATGGGGGTTATGGCTACACCTTC. Translated, it gives CASRDSLNGGYGYTF.

The genes are TRBV25-1 and TRBJ1-3, with D maybe TRBD1 (5 bases). CDR1 is MGHDK and CDR2 is SYGVNS in the germline V gene. The ends were cut back, 4 bases at V and 0 bases at J, with 7 bases in the middle. The CDR3 runs 14 residues. CDR3 sequence: CASSGQSSGNTIYF. CDR3 DNA sequence: TGTGCCAGCAGTGGACAGAGCTCTGGAAACACCATATATTTT.

V usage is TRBV5-6 and J usage is TRBJ1-1; D unclear. The CDR3 loop spans 16 amino acids. Deletions cut 5 bases from V and 0 bases from J, with 17 bases between. Germline V gene lookup returns CDR1 SGHDT and CDR2 YYEEEE. The DNA of the CDR3 is TGTGCCAGCAGTTTGACCTGGGCCAAAATGAACACTGAAGCTTTCTTT. It encodes CASSLTWAKMNTEAFF.

This sequence joins TRBV29-1 and TRBJ2-3; the match to TRBD2 covers 11 bases. This CDR3 contains 15 residues. V was pared by 3 bases and J by 5 bases, with 7 bases of the junction left unmatched. CDR1 SQVTM and CDR2 ANQGSEA come from the germline V gene. DNA for the CDR3: TGCAGCGTTGACCCCCCTAGCGGGGGGTTAGATACGCAGTATTTT. It specifies CSVDPPSGGLDTQYF.

The chain couples TRBV6-5 to TRBJ2-7; D is undetermined. The ends were cut back, 6 bases at V and 2 bases at J, with 8 bases in the middle. This CDR3 is built from 12 residues. The germline CDR1 and CDR2 sequences are MNHEY and SVGAGI. The CDR3 region has the DNA TGTGCCAGCAGCGACACAGCCTACGAGCAGTACTTC. Translating gives CASSDTAYEQYF.

The chain is built from TRBV27 and TRBJ1-3, with D perhaps matching TRBD1 (6 bases). V lost 5 bases and J 4 bases, leaving 21 bases between the germline ends. CDR1 is MNHEY, CDR2 SMNVEV, per germline (reference sequence). The CDR3 totals 17 residues. CDR3 sequence: CASSPQPRQAGGNTIYF. The CDR3 DNA is TGTGCCAGCAGTCCCCAACCACGACAGGCCGGCGGAAACACCATATATTTT.

This chain joins TRBV6-5 and TRBJ1-6; a weak D match, TRBD1 (5 bases). CDR1 is MNHEY and CDR2 is SVGAGI in the germline V gene. This CDR3 is built from 14 residues. V lost 7 bases, J lost 9 bases, and 16 bases lay in between. As DNA, the CDR3 is TGTGCCAGCAATCAAGGTGGTAGGGGTTCACCCCTCCACTTT. This encodes CASNQGGRGSPLHF.

The chain couples TRBV5-1 to TRBJ1-1, with D unresolved. The CDR3 has 11 amino acids. Germline CDR1 and CDR2: SGHRS and YFSETQ. The ends were cut back, 6 bases at V and 5 bases at J, with 8 bases in the middle. In nucleotides, the CDR3 is TGCGCCAGCACCCAGTTGACTGAAGCTTTCTTT. It is translated as CASTQLTEAFF. Variable domain in full (rest from reference TRBV5-1 and TRBJ1-1): KAGVTQTPRYLIKTRGQQVTLSCSPISGHRSVSWYQQTPGQGLQFLFEYFSETQRNKGNFPGRFSGRQFSNSRSEMNVSTLELGDSALYLCASTQLTEAFFGQGTRLTVV.

This clone was counted only a few times. The chain employs TRBV18 and TRBJ1-1; TRBD1 aligns across 7 bases. Trimming at V came to 1 base and at J to 1 base, leaving 6 bases not matched to a gene. The CDR3 covers 16 residues. CDR1 KGHSH and CDR2 LQKENI come from the germline V gene. The CDR3 is CASSPRATGTNTEAFF. Written as DNA, the CDR3 is TGTGCCAGCTCACCACGGGCGACAGGGACGAACACTGAAGCTTTCTTT.

The chain uses TRBV5-1 and TRBJ1-1; weak D call: TRBD1 (5 bases). V lost 6 bases and J 2 bases, leaving 20 bases between the germline ends. This CDR3 is 16 amino acids long. The germline CDR1 and CDR2 sequences are SGHRS and YFSETQ. The CDR3 reads CASIRRRGGSNTEAFF. CDR3 sequence (DNA): TGCGCCAGCATCCGGAGGAGGGGAGGGTCCAACACTGAAGCTTTCTTT. Using reference TRBV5-1 and TRBJ1-1 for the parts outside the CDR3, the full variable domain is KAGVTQTPRYLIKTRGQQVTLSCSPISGHRSVSWYQQTPGQGLQFLFEYFSETQRNKGNFPGRFSGRQFSNSRSEMNVSTLELGDSALYLCASIRRRGGSNTEAFFGQGTRLTVV.

The chain carries TRBV7-8 and TRBJ1-1; 8 bases match TRBD1. Per germline, CDR1 SGHVS and CDR2 FQNEAQ. The CDR3 covers 16 residues. Unmatched junction bases numbered 7, after V lost 2 bases and J lost 2 bases. The CDR3 region is CASSLTTGTGNTEAFF. As DNA, the CDR3 is TGTGCCAGCAGCTTAACTACCGGGACAGGAAACACTGAAGCTTTCTTT.

V and J are TRBV4-1 and TRBJ2-1; 11 nucleotides align to TRBD2. J was trimmed by 4 bases and V by 0 bases; bases with no gene match: 8. The germline gives CDR1 MGHRA, CDR2 YSYEKL. The CDR3 sequence is 18 residues long. The CDR3 protein is CASSQEGASGGRYNEQFF. The CDR3 nucleotides read TGCGCCAGCAGCCAAGAAGGGGCTAGCGGGGGGAGATACAATGAGCAGTTCTTC.